The clone carrying this T cell receptor (beta chain) was seen once. This sample was taken from a study of shared clonotypes between healthy human individuals. Data came from immunoSEQ multiplex PCR; TCRdb stores just in-frame clones and leaves some out. The sample has around 580,000 clones; 95% to 98% are singletons. Per germline, CDR1 MNHEY and CDR2 SMNVEV (reference sequence). The V gene lost 0 bases and the J gene lost 6 bases, with 18 bases spanning the gap. This CDR3 contains 16 residues. Terminally differentiated effector memory CD45RA+ cells were excluded by CCR7 positive selection of CD45RO-negative cells.

This sequence joins TRBV27 and TRBJ2-7; D may be TRBD2 (6 bases). The receptor was isolated from a man aged 30 to 39 in good health. The sequenced material came from naive CD8+ T cells sorted from blood. CDR3 loop: CASSLSGWLASSEQYF. DNA of the CDR3: TGTGCCAGCAGTTTATCAGGGTGGCTAGCGAGTTCCGAGCAGTACTTC.